Reported below is one T cell receptor (beta chain). No antigen is known for it. Donors were drawn from the approximately 120-subject validation cohort, separate from the roughly 670-subject first cohort. Per the germline V gene, CDR1 is MNHEY and CDR2 is SVGAGI. The V end was cut by 0 bases, the J end by 0 bases, with 10 bases between. The CDR3 has 16 amino acids. The sample is drawn from a study of cytomegalovirus exposure and HLA in healthy donors. About the study: A subsequent analysis reported that the 110 or so validation repertoires were produced on the same platform that had also been used for the 550 to 750 first-cohort repertoires. Study conclusions and caveats: Associated with cytomegalovirus, according to the listing, were approximately 160 TCR beta chains.

Clones were sequenced by immunoSEQ multiplex PCR, and TCRdb holds only the in-frame ones, with some missing. The sample includes approximately 100,000 clones, 70% to 90% seen only once; the top ten take 3.9%. The genes are TRBV6-5 and TRBJ2-3; a possible D gene is TRBD1 (5 bases). Sequenced input: PBMCs. The receptor was derived from a woman between 25 and 40 years old in good health and CMV-seronegative. This chain's CDR3 is CASSYSSGLSTDTQYF. The CDR3 nucleotides read TGTGCCAGCAGTTACTCGTCAGGGCTTAGCACAGATACGCAGTATTTT.